Below are 20 T cell receptor beta chains sequenced from a single sample in a study of shared clonotypes between healthy human individuals. Profiling relied on immunoSEQ multiplex PCR, and the TCRdb table lists in-frame clones only, not all of them. The table records 450,000 to 650,000 clones, around three quarters of them present only once. The sequenced material came from PBMCs. The receptors come from a woman in her forties in good health. Some clones in this sample may be carry-over from other donors' samples.

The gene calls are TRBV28 and TRBJ2-2, with D perhaps matching TRBD1 (5 bases). In germline, CDR1 is MDHEN, CDR2 SYDVKM. V was clipped by 5 bases and J by 6 bases, with 19 bases between them. The CDR3 loop spans 16 amino acids. CDR3 DNA sequence: TGTGCCAGCAGTCCCCCTGGTAGGGTAGGGGCCGGGGAGCTGTTTTTT. Amino acids: CASSPPGRVGAGELFF.

The chain links TRBV4-2 to TRBJ2-3; 13 nucleotides agree with TRBD2. Unmatched junction bases numbered 7, after V lost 1 base and J lost 0 bases. Germline-derived CDR1 and CDR2 are LGHNA and YNFKEQ. There are 19 residues in the CDR3. The CDR3 DNA sequence: TGTGCCAGCAGCCAAGGCACGGGACTAGCGGGGTCTAGCACAGATACGCAGTATTTT. It specifies CASSQGTGLAGSSTDTQYF.

The chain couples TRBV6-1 to TRBJ2-1, with 7 positions matching TRBD2. The trim removed 6 bases at V and 11 bases at J, leaving 10 bases unmatched. The germline V gene encodes CDR1 MNHNS and CDR2 SASEGT. This CDR3 contains 13 residues. The CDR3 DNA is TGTGCCAGCAGGGGGACTACCTTAGGACAGCAGTTCTTC. Translating it yields CASRGTTLGQQFF.

The CDR3 sequence is CASSEGHGGRALGEQFF. CDR3 bases: TGTGCCAGCAGTGAAGGCCACGGCGGGAGGGCCTTAGGTGAGCAGTTCTTC. The chain combines TRBV6-1 with TRBJ2-1; 9 nucleotides match TRBD2. The CDR3 runs to 17 residues. The V segment lost 1 base and the J segment 9 bases; nucleotides outside the gene matches: 13. Germline CDR1 reads MNHNS; CDR2 reads SASEGT.

The chain is built from TRBV11-2 and TRBJ2-1; 11 bases fit TRBD2. CDR1 and CDR2 from the germline V gene are SGHAT and FQNNGV. The CDR3 loop spans 14 amino acids. V trimming: 5 bases; J trimming: 7 bases; junction bases outside the gene matches: 4. CDR3 protein: CASSATSGENEQFF. The CDR3, as DNA: TGTGCCAGCAGCGCGACTAGCGGGGAAAATGAGCAGTTCTTC.

A few counts support this clone. The chain recombines TRBV11-2 with TRBJ2-1; maybe TRBD2 (6 bases). Germline V gene lookup returns CDR1 SGHAT and CDR2 FQNNGV. The CDR3 is made up of 15 amino acids. V was trimmed by 1 base and J by 1 base, leaving 8 bases between them. The CDR3 sequence is CASSLGGGSYNEQFF. CDR3 bases: TGTGCCAGCAGCTTAGGTGGGGGGTCCTACAATGAGCAGTTCTTC.

Comment on this clone: Just one base apart from a much larger clone, this may be a read error. This chain links TRBV11-2 with TRBJ2-5; the D gene is possibly TRBD1 (6 bases). TRBJ2-7 matches the DNA end more closely, so the J call is doubtful. The germline V gene has CDR1 SGHAT and CDR2 FQNNGV. The CDR3 covers 15 residues. The CDR3 loop is CASSLDSDSYYEQYF. In DNA, the CDR3 is TGTGCCAGCAGCTTAGATTCGGACAGCTACTACGAGCAGTACTTC.

This clone was detected many times. V gene TRBV21-1 combines with J gene TRBJ1-1. TRBV21-1 is deemed a pseudogene. The CDR3 totals 13 residues. The CDR3 DNA sequence: TGTGCCAGCAGCAAAGTAATCAGGGAGGAGGCTTTCTTT. Residues: CASSKVIREEAFF.

J is TRBJ2-1 and V is TRBV19; the D gene could be TRBD1 or TRBD2 (5 bases each). The CDR3 is made up of 12 amino acids. V lost 4 bases to trimming and J lost 9 bases, with 10 bases between them. The germline V gene encodes CDR1 LNHDA and CDR2 SQIVND (reference sequence). CDR3 region: CASSTRGGEQFF. The CDR3 DNA follows: TGTGCCAGTAGTACGAGGGGTGGTGAGCAGTTCTTC.

The chain has TRBV2 and TRBJ1-2; D may be TRBD1 (5 bases). The CDR3 is 13 residues long. Germline-derived CDR1 and CDR2 are SNHLY and FYNNEI. V gave up 5 bases and J gave up 3 bases, with 10 bases separating them. The CDR3 here is CASSQGWDYGYTF. CDR3 nucleotide sequence: TGTGCCAGCAGTCAGGGATGGGACTATGGCTACACCTTC.

V gene TRBV2 combines with J gene TRBJ2-1; D gene unclear. Germline values: CDR1 SNHLY, CDR2 FYNNEI. CDR3 length: 11 amino acids. Trimming took 7 bases from V and 1 from J, leaving 2 bases between them. The DNA of the CDR3 is TGTGCCAGCAATTCCTACAATGAGCAGTTCTTC. This sequence encodes CASNSYNEQFF.

This clone has only one observation. J is TRBJ1-4 and V is TRBV6-5; D gene unclear. Germline V gene data show CDR1 as MNHEY and CDR2 as SVGAGI. Trimming pared 2 bases from V and 0 bases from J, leaving 10 bases between. The CDR3 length is 16 residues. CDR3 sequence: CASSYRRPATNEKLFF. CDR3 coding DNA: TGTGCCAGCAGTTACCGCCGACCGGCAACTAATGAAAAACTGTTTTTT.

Remarks on this clone: The junction departs from the called germline gene at one end, perhaps through a read error. The sample carries other DNA sequences with the same CDR3. The chain carries TRBV29-1 and TRBJ1-2; 9 bases map to TRBD1. Per germline, CDR1 SQVTM and CDR2 ANQGSEA. The CDR3 is 13 amino acids. The CDR3 DNA sequence: TGCACTACGGGGACAGGGTCGGACTACGGCTACACCTTC. Amino acid sequence: CTTGTGSDYGYTF.

The sample holds one count of this clone. The V gene is TRBV9, the J gene TRBJ2-3, with D possibly being TRBD1 (6 bases). Trimming shortened V by 5 bases and J by 0 bases, and 10 bases separated the two germline ends. This CDR3 has 14 residues. From germline, CDR1 is SGDLS and CDR2 YYNGEE. CDR3 protein: CASSYRASTDTQYF. DNA of the CDR3: TGTGCCAGCAGTTACAGGGCAAGCACAGATACGCAGTATTTT. Full variable domain (remainder filled in from reference TRBV9 and TRBJ2-3): DSGVTQTPKHLITATGQRVTLRCSPRSGDLSVYWYQQSLDQGLQFLIQYYNGEERAKGNILERFSAQQFPDLHSELNLSSLELGDSALYFCASSYRASTDTQYFGPGTRLTVL.

This chain's CDR3 is CASTLGGANVLTF. CDR3 coding DNA: TGTGCCAGCACGCTAGGGGGGGCCAACGTCCTGACTTTC. The chain uses TRBV11-2 and TRBJ2-6, with D hard to call. From germline, CDR1 is SGHAT and CDR2 FQNNGV. The CDR3 spans 13 residues. V dropped 7 bases and J dropped 4 bases, with 8 bases sitting between them.

About this clone: In the same sample, other DNA sequences code for this CDR3. The chain recombines TRBV7-3 with TRBJ2-1; 7 nucleotides line up with TRBD2. The junction had 4 bases not matched to a gene; V was cut back by 1 base and J by 4 bases. CDR1 is SGHTA and CDR2 is FQGTGA in the germline V gene. The CDR3 has 15 amino acids. CDR3 nucleotide sequence: TGTGCCAGCAGCTTAAGAGGCGGGAGTTACAATGAGCAGTTCTTC. This codes for CASSLRGGSYNEQFF.

The chain couples TRBV10-3 to TRBJ1-1; weak D call: TRBD1 (6 bases). V lost 3 bases, J lost 5 bases, and 10 bases lay in between. This CDR3 is built from 13 residues. Germline V CDR1 and CDR2: ENHRY, SYGVKD. The CDR3, as DNA: TGTGCCATCAGTGACAGGGGTGGGACTGAAGCTTTCTTT. Protein: CAISDRGGTEAFF.

Concerning this clone: Germline and junction disagree at one end, which may indicate a read error. The V call is TRBV7-2, the J call TRBJ2-2; D ambiguous. The germline V gene encodes CDR1 SGHTA and CDR2 FQGNSA. The CDR3 totals 13 residues. CDR3 region: CASSPKNAGELFF. The CDR3 nucleotides read TGTGCCAGCAGCCCCAAGAACGCCGGGGAGCTGTTTTTT. The entire variable domain, with the rest obtained from reference TRBV7-2 and TRBJ2-2, is as follows: GAGVSQSPSNKVTEKGKDVELRCDPISGHTALYWYRQSLGQGLEFLIYFQGNSAPDKSGLPSDRFSAERTGGSVSTLTIQRTQQEDSAVYLCASSPKNAGELFFGEGSRLTVL.

The chain is built from TRBV5-4 and TRBJ2-7, with TRBD1 as a possible D gene (6 bases). Germline V gives CDR1 SGHNT, CDR2 YYREEE (reference sequence). Trimming took 0 bases from V and 2 from J, leaving 15 bases between them. The CDR3 is made up of 16 amino acids. CDR3 coding DNA: TGTGCCAGCAGCTTGGGTGGGACACGAGACCCCTACGAGCAGTACTTC. This encodes CASSLGGTRDPYEQYF.

A remark on this clone: The junction and the germline gene differ at one end; a read error may be behind it. The chain links TRBV5-1 to TRBJ1-2, with 8 bases lining up with TRBD1. CDR1 SGHRS and CDR2 YFSETQ come from the germline V gene. The CDR3 consists of 16 residues. DNA for the CDR3: TGCGCCAGCAGCTTGGATTTACAGGGGGGGCTCTATGGCCACACCTTC. Its protein is CASSLDLQGGLYGHTF.